This TCR beta chain was recovered during a study of T cells in localized non-small cell lung cancer. Using immunoSEQ multiplex PCR, the repertoire was profiled, and TCRdb retains in-frame clones only, with some absent. The table lists some 49,000 clones, 65% to 90% of them singletons, with over 15% in the top ten. Study-wide points: Because only a single region of the tumor was sequenced, heterogeneity remains possible. Within adjacent lung there appeared a median approximately 60 of the top 100 tumor clones.

Comment on this clone: Its antigen is currently unknown.

Germline V gene lookup returns CDR1 SGHRS and CDR2 YFSETQ. This CDR3 is 16 amino acids long. After removal of 2 bases from V and 0 bases from J, the junction contained 2 bases not matched to a gene. V gene TRBV5-1 combines with J gene TRBJ2-3; 11 bases match TRBD2. This TCR was recovered from a man aged 40-75 years with stage III lung adenocarcinoma. Sequencing used peripheral blood mononuclear cells, obtained before any cancer treatment. CDR3 loop: CASSFRLAGSTDTQYF. The CDR3 DNA reads as TGCGCCAGCAGCTTCCGACTAGCGGGGAGCACAGATACGCAGTATTTT.